The next 25 T cell receptor beta chains were all read from a single sample in a study of OX40 agonist ivuxolimab in advanced cancers. Sequencing was performed with immunoSEQ multiplex PCR; in TCRdb, only in-frame clones are kept and a portion is missing. The table records roughly 80,000 clones, around 85% of them present only once. This sample comprised CD4+ or CD8+ T cells sorted from blood, obtained in a trial of the OX40 agonist ivuxolimab. The source is an adult with an advanced solid tumor such as melanoma, head and neck, liver or kidney cancer.

The CDR3 DNA reads as TGTGCCAGCACCTTCGGGGGGGGCGGGAGTACAGATACGCAGTATTTT. It translates to CASTFGGGGSTDTQYF. This chain links TRBV5-4 with TRBJ2-3; TRBD2 agrees at 8 bases. The CDR3 runs 16 residues. V lost 6 bases and J lost 3; bases outside the gene matches: 12. Germline CDR1 is SGHNT and CDR2 is YYREEE (reference sequence).

Only one count was recorded for this clone. This chain connects TRBV6-4 to TRBJ1-1; D is undetermined. V lost 3 bases and J 9 bases, leaving 14 bases between the germline ends. Germline V gives CDR1 MRHNA, CDR2 SNTAGT. CDR3 length equals 13 residues. CDR3 nucleotides: TGTGCCAGCAGTGAGACTCTCCAAAGTAAAGCTTTCTTT. Its protein product is CASSETLQSKAFF.

This chain links TRBV19 with TRBJ1-4; no reliable D call. V gave up 7 bases and J gave up 0 bases, with 6 bases separating them. The CDR3 is 13 amino acids. Germline V gene lookup returns CDR1 LNHDA and CDR2 SQIVND (reference sequence). CDR3 loop: CASISTTNEKLFF. DNA of the CDR3: TGTGCCAGTATCTCAACAACTAATGAAAAACTGTTTTTT.

The chain joins TRBV7-3 to TRBJ2-1, with D unresolved. The CDR3 sequence is 14 residues long. Germline CDR1 is SGHTA and CDR2 is FQGTGA. V gave up 2 bases and J gave up 5 bases, with 10 bases separating them. The CDR3 DNA follows: TGTGCCAGCAGCTTACTGGGGATCCACAATGAGCAGTTCTTC. Translating gives CASSLLGIHNEQFF. The full variable domain, rest sourced from reference TRBV7-3 and TRBJ2-1, is GAGVSQTPSNKVTEKGKYVELRCDPISGHTALYWYRQSLGQGPEFLIYFQGTGAADDSGLPNDRFFAVRPEGSVSTLKIQRTERGDSAVYLCASSLLGIHNEQFFGPGTRLTVL.

V and J are TRBV5-8 and TRBJ2-1; D possibly corresponds to TRBD2 (6 bases). This CDR3 contains 15 residues. Trimming took 1 base from V and 5 from J, leaving 13 bases between them. Looked up from germline, CDR1 is SGHTS and CDR2 is YDEGEE. This CDR3 is CASSLTRDWNNEQFF. CDR3 nucleotide sequence: TGTGCCAGCAGCTTGACTCGGGACTGGAACAATGAGCAGTTCTTC.

This clone was seen only once. The chain has TRBV2 and TRBJ1-1; D not certain. The CDR3 extends over 12 amino acids. V was pared by 8 bases and J by 2 bases, with 9 bases between. Germline V lookup: CDR1 SNHLY, CDR2 FYNNEI. The DNA for the CDR3 is TGTGCCAGCTCGGAGACAAACACTGAAGCTTTCTTT. Encoded protein: CASSETNTEAFF.

This clone was seen only once. This sequence joins TRBV6-1 and TRBJ1-5; D uncertain. The CDR3 is 15 residues long. Germline V gene sequence: CDR1 MNHNS, CDR2 SASEGT. The germline V and J ends were trimmed by 0 bases and 11 bases, with 17 bases remaining between them. CDR3 sequence: CASSEARTGSKAQHF. In DNA, the CDR3 is TGTGCCAGCAGTGAAGCTAGGACGGGGTCGAAGGCCCAGCATTTT.

The chain carries TRBV28 and TRBJ2-7; 11 bases agree with TRBD1. Germline-derived CDR1 and CDR2 are MDHEN and SYDVKM. The CDR3 contains 13 residues. V gave up 2 bases and J gave up 10 bases; unmatched junction bases: 4. The CDR3 DNA sequence: TGTGCCAGCAGTTTACGGGGACAGGGGGTTCAGTACTTC. Amino acids: CASSLRGQGVQYF.

V is TRBV6-6 and J is TRBJ1-5; unclear D gene. The CDR3 consists of 12 residues. Per germline, CDR1 MNHNY and CDR2 SVGAGI (reference sequence). With 6 bases removed from V and 4 bases from J, the gap between germline ends came to 7 bases. This CDR3 is CASRPSNQPQHF. The CDR3 region has the DNA TGTGCCAGCAGGCCTTCAAATCAGCCCCAGCATTTT.

This chain links TRBV15 with TRBJ2-1, with D perhaps TRBD2 (5 bases). The germline CDR1 and CDR2 sequences are LNHNV and YYDKDF (reference sequence). The CDR3 length is 14 residues. Trimming removed 6 bases at V and 5 bases at J, with 14 bases between. Here the CDR3 DNA reads TGTGCCACCAGGGTGATCGGGATCAACAATGAGCAGTTCTTC. Protein product: CATRVIGINNEQFF. Together with reference TRBV15 and TRBJ2-1, the CDR3 gives the full variable domain: DAMVIQNPRYQVTQFGKPVTLSCSQTLNHNVMYWYQQKSSQAPKLLFHYYDKDFNNEADTPDNFQSRRPNTSFCFLDIRSPGLGDTAMYLCATRVIGINNEQFFGPGTRLTVL.

As to this clone: One end of the junction is discordant with germline, which a read error may explain. This specimen includes other DNA sequences encoding the same CDR3. The CDR3: CASSPPGELFF. The CDR3 DNA sequence: TGTGCCAGCTCTCCACCGGGGGAGCTGTTTTTT. The rearrangement joins TRBV18 to TRBJ2-2; no clear D. The CDR3 has 11 residues. CDR1 and CDR2 (germline): KGHSH, LQKENI.

The chain couples TRBV7-2 to TRBJ2-5, with TRBD2 matching 9 bases. From germline, CDR1 is SGHTA and CDR2 FQGNSA. After removal of 1 base from V and 5 bases from J, the junction contained 8 bases not matched to a gene. The CDR3 has 16 amino acids. The CDR3, as DNA: TGTGCCAGCAGCTTAGGGCTAGCGGGGACTCGGGAGACCCAGTACTTC. This sequence encodes CASSLGLAGTRETQYF.

The V and J genes are TRBV5-1 and TRBJ2-1; 10 positions agree with TRBD2. Trimming removed 0 bases from V and 3 bases from J; junction bases left unmatched: 6. In germline, CDR1 is SGHRS, CDR2 YFSETQ. There are 17 residues in the CDR3. The DNA for the CDR3 is TGCGCCAGCAGCTTGGGGCTAGCGGGAGTATACTACAATGAGCAGTTCTTC. Amino acids: CASSLGLAGVYYNEQFF.

This clone was seen more than once but under ten times. The CDR3 coding sequence is TGTGCCAGCAGCCTACAGGGATCCACTGAAGCTTTCTTT. The encoded protein is CASSLQGSTEAFF. The V and J genes are TRBV2 and TRBJ1-1; D may be TRBD1 (6 bases). The germline CDR1 and CDR2 sequences are SNHLY and FYNNEI. V was shortened by 6 bases and J by 4 bases, with 12 bases between the two germline ends. The CDR3 is 13 residues long.

The gene calls are TRBV5-1 and TRBJ2-2, with D unresolved. This CDR3 region has 13 residues. CDR1 and CDR2 from the germline V gene are SGHRS and YFSETQ. Between the trimmed V and J ends, which lost 0 bases and 5 bases, there was a span of 5 bases. The CDR3 region is CASSLVPTGELFF. CDR3 bases: TGCGCCAGCAGCTTGGTGCCTACCGGGGAGCTGTTTTTT.

J is TRBJ2-7 and V is TRBV4-1; a possible D gene is TRBD1 (7 bases). The CDR3 length is 17 residues. CDR1 and CDR2 (germline): MGHRA, YSYEKL. V lost 4 bases and J 0 bases, leaving 19 bases between the germline ends. CDR3 loop: CASSLLPEGASSYEQYF. The DNA for the CDR3 is TGCGCCAGCAGCCTCCTCCCGGAGGGGGCGAGCTCCTACGAGCAGTACTTC.

Notes on this clone: Other nucleotide sequences from this sample produce the same CDR3. This chain connects TRBV6-6 to TRBJ1-5; no firm D call. With 5 bases removed from V and 7 bases from J, the gap between germline ends came to 6 bases. From germline, CDR1 is MNHNY and CDR2 SVGAGI (reference sequence). The CDR3 runs 11 residues. Here the CDR3 DNA reads TGTGCCAGCAGTGGTGGGCAGCCCCAGCATTTT. It translates to CASSGGQPQHF.

This clone has at least ten counts. This chain's CDR3 is CASRGLGSNQPQHF. The CDR3 DNA sequence: TGTGCCAGCCGTGGGCTAGGTAGCAATCAGCCCCAGCATTTT. J is TRBJ1-5 and V is TRBV28; D is unresolved. The CDR3 spans 14 residues. V gave up 8 bases and J gave up 0 bases, with 11 bases separating them. The germline gives CDR1 MDHEN, CDR2 SYDVKM.

The CDR3 here is CASSFGQGYQPQHF. For the CDR3, the DNA is TGTGCCAGCAGCTTTGGACAGGGTTATCAGCCCCAGCATTTT. The chain links TRBV5-6 to TRBJ1-5; 8 nucleotides align to TRBD1. The CDR3 has 14 amino acids. CDR1 and CDR2 from the germline V gene are SGHDT and YYEEEE. V shed 2 bases and J 5 bases; nucleotides not matched to a gene: 3.

The chain has TRBV2 and TRBJ1-5; the match to TRBD1 covers 8 bases. This CDR3 has 15 amino acids. Unmatched junction bases numbered 9, after V lost 6 bases and J lost 5 bases. From germline, CDR1 is SNHLY and CDR2 FYNNEI. CDR3 in amino acids: CASRAGTGDYQPQHF. The DNA for the CDR3 is TGTGCCAGCAGGGCCGGGACAGGAGATTATCAGCCCCAGCATTTT.

The CDR3 DNA is TGTGCCAGCAGCCGACAACAGGGCGGCTCCTACGAGCAGTACTTC. It specifies CASSRQQGGSYEQYF. V gene TRBV11-1 combines with J gene TRBJ2-7, with a tentative D call TRBD1 (6 bases). CDR1 is SGHAT and CDR2 is FQDESV in the germline V gene (reference sequence). The CDR3 consists of 15 residues. The V gene lost 5 bases and the J gene lost 0 bases, with 14 bases spanning the gap.

This sequence joins TRBV7-3 and TRBJ2-2, with D perhaps given as TRBD1 or TRBD2 (5 bases each). Germline V gene data show CDR1 as SGHTA and CDR2 as FQGTGA. The CDR3 spans 14 residues. Trimming took off 5 bases at V and 6 bases at J, with 13 bases between the two ends. CDR3 DNA sequence: TGTGCCAGCAGCCGCAGGGCGGGCGCCGGGGAGCTGTTTTTT. Protein: CASSRRAGAGELFF. Filled out from reference TRBV7-3 and TRBJ2-2, the complete variable domain reads GAGVSQTPSNKVTEKGKYVELRCDPISGHTALYWYRQSLGQGPEFLIYFQGTGAADDSGLPNDRFFAVRPEGSVSTLKIQRTERGDSAVYLCASSRRAGAGELFFGEGSRLTVL.

The gene calls are TRBV7-3 and TRBJ1-1; D is unclear. V lost 0 bases, J lost 3 bases, and 5 bases lay in between. CDR1 is SGHTA, CDR2 FQGTGA, per germline. This CDR3 is built from 13 residues. CDR3 in DNA: TGTGCCAGCAGCTTAACCAGAGACACTGAAGCTTTCTTT. Amino acid sequence: CASSLTRDTEAFF.

In its sample, this clone was seen once. V usage is TRBV7-8 and J usage is TRBJ1-2; 8 bases fit TRBD1. The V gene's germline CDR1 is SGHVS and CDR2 FQNEAQ. With V trimmed by 5 bases and J by 3 bases, 8 bases remained unmatched. The CDR3 is 15 residues long. This CDR3 is CASSPRQGPYYGYTF. The CDR3, as DNA: TGTGCCAGCAGCCCACGACAGGGGCCCTACTATGGCTACACCTTC.

V is TRBV7-6 and J is TRBJ2-2; no definite D call. Germline V gives CDR1 SGHVS, CDR2 FNYEAQ. The CDR3 is 14 residues long. Trimming left V 3 bases short and J 0 bases short, with 5 bases between. The CDR3 sequence is CASSFSTNTGELFF. Written as DNA, the CDR3 is TGTGCCAGCAGCTTTAGTACGAACACCGGGGAGCTGTTTTTT.